What follows are 16 T cell receptor beta chains derived from one specimen sequenced in a study of OX40 agonist ivuxolimab in advanced cancers. This table comes from immunoSEQ multiplex PCR, and its TCRdb copy is limited to in-frame clones, with some not included. The sample contains about 77,000 clones, about 90% of which appear only once. This material consisted of CD4+ or CD8+ T cells sorted from blood, taken in a trial of the OX40 agonist ivuxolimab. These receptors were collected from an adult with an advanced solid tumor such as melanoma, head and neck, liver or kidney cancer.

V is TRBV11-1 and J is TRBJ2-2, with unresolved D. V gave up 5 bases and J gave up 3 bases, with 10 bases separating them. CDR1 and CDR2 (germline): SGHAT, FQDESV (reference sequence). The CDR3 is 14 residues long. The CDR3 region is CASSRFRDTGELFF. CDR3 nucleotides: TGTGCCAGCAGCCGGTTCCGGGACACCGGGGAGCTGTTTTTT. The entire variable domain, with the rest obtained from reference TRBV11-1 and TRBJ2-2, is as follows: EAEVAQSPRYKITEKSQAVAFWCDPISGHATLYWYRQILGQGPELLVQFQDESVVDDSQLPKDRFSAERLKGVDSTLKIQPAELGDSAMYLCASSRFRDTGELFFGEGSRLTVL.

This clone is categorized as medium-sized (0.01 to 0.1%). The rearrangement joins TRBV2 to TRBJ1-1, with TRBD1 matching 7 bases. The CDR3 is made up of 13 amino acids. Germline-derived CDR1 and CDR2 are SNHLY and FYNNEI. After removal of 11 bases from V and 0 bases from J, the junction contained 6 bases not matched to a gene. The CDR3 coding sequence is TGTGCCGGAAAGGGACAGATGAACACTGAAGCTTTCTTT. Encoded protein: CAGKGQMNTEAFF.

The rearrangement joins TRBV6-5 to TRBJ1-1; 7 nucleotides line up with TRBD1. J lost 5 bases, V lost 0 bases, and 6 bases had no gene match. CDR1 and CDR2 from the germline V gene are MNHEY and SVGAGI. This CDR3 has 15 amino acids. In DNA, the CDR3 is TGTGCCAGCAGTTACTCGACAAGGGGGCCAACTGAAGCTTTCTTT. This translates into CASSYSTRGPTEAFF.

The chain employs TRBV18 and TRBJ1-1; 7 nucleotides agree with TRBD1. Germline V CDR1 and CDR2: KGHSH, LQKENI. There are 15 residues in the CDR3. Trimming at V came to 2 bases and at J to 5 bases, leaving 8 bases not matched to a gene. The CDR3 sequence: CASSPTTGFGTEAFF. The CDR3 DNA reads as TGTGCCAGCTCACCAACGACAGGGTTCGGAACTGAAGCTTTCTTT.

The chain recombines TRBV5-1 with TRBJ1-1, with 7 bases aligning to TRBD1. CDR1 is SGHRS and CDR2 is YFSETQ in the germline V gene. The J segment lost 4 bases and the V segment lost 5 bases, leaving 26 bases of the junction unmatched. There are 20 residues in the CDR3. The CDR3 DNA follows: TGCGCCAGCAGTCCCCGCCCTAGCAGGGGGTCGCGGATTACCCCCACTGAAGCTTTCTTT. As protein: CASSPRPSRGSRITPTEAFF.

The chain joins TRBV6-5 to TRBJ2-7, with TRBD2 identical over 11 bases. The V segment lost 5 bases and the J segment 7 bases; nucleotides outside the gene matches: 7. Germline assignment: CDR1 MNHEY and CDR2 SVGAGI. This CDR3 spans 14 amino acids. The CDR3 region has the DNA TGTGCCAGCAGTGGTAGCGGGAGGGCCTGGGAGCAGTACTTC. Protein: CASSGSGRAWEQYF.

V is TRBV28 and J is TRBJ1-1; 7 nucleotides agree with TRBD1. The V gene's germline CDR1 is MDHEN and CDR2 SYDVKM. This CDR3 is 14 amino acids long. With 10 bases clipped from V and 1 base from J, the junction kept 9 bases outside the gene matches. The CDR3 coding sequence is TGTGCCATCGACCCGGGACAGAAGAACACTGAAGCTTTCTTT. Residues: CAIDPGQKNTEAFF.

This clone was recorded a few times. This chain links TRBV18 with TRBJ1-2; D gene uncertain. The CDR3 runs to 13 residues. The V gene's germline CDR1 is KGHSH and CDR2 LQKENI. Trimming took 5 bases from V and 2 from J, leaving 9 bases between them. The CDR3 protein is CASSTDKNYGYTF. Written as DNA, the CDR3 is TGTGCCAGCTCAACCGACAAAAACTATGGCTACACCTTC.

V gene TRBV11-2 combines with J gene TRBJ1-3; perhaps TRBD1 as D (5 bases). Germline V gene sequence: CDR1 SGHAT, CDR2 FQNNGV. V lost 4 bases and J lost 3, with 10 bases in between. The length of the CDR3 is 14 residues. The chain's CDR3 is CASSSGAFGNTIYF. The CDR3 DNA is TGTGCCAGCAGCTCCGGGGCTTTTGGAAACACCATATATTTT.

The V and J genes are TRBV5-1 and TRBJ2-1; D might be TRBD1 (6 bases). V shed 1 base and J shed 12 bases, with 17 bases lying between them. The germline V gene has CDR1 SGHRS and CDR2 YFSETQ. The CDR3 runs to 14 residues. The CDR3 protein is CASSLSGQLRAQFF. CDR3 sequence (DNA): TGCGCCAGCAGCTTGTCGGGACAACTCAGGGCGCAGTTCTTC.

The J gene is TRBJ1-2, the V gene TRBV18; maybe TRBD1 (6 bases). The CDR3 spans 15 residues. Trimming took 3 bases from V and 8 from J, leaving 19 bases between them. Germline V gene sequence: CDR1 KGHSH, CDR2 LQKENI. CDR3 in amino acids: CASSPQDSALRGYTF. CDR3 nucleotide sequence: TGTGCCAGCTCACCCCAGGACAGCGCCCTAAGGGGCTACACCTTC.

This chain uses TRBV20-1 with TRBJ1-1; D unclear. This CDR3 contains 11 residues. Germline V gives CDR1 DFQATT, CDR2 SNEGSKA (reference sequence). Trimming left V 5 bases short and J 1 base short, with 5 bases between. Written as DNA, the CDR3 is TGCAGTGCTCGCGCGAACACTGAAGCTTTCTTT. Its translation: CSARANTEAFF.

The rearrangement links TRBV6-1 to TRBJ1-2; TRBD1 agrees at 7 bases. The V and J ends lost 6 bases and 2 bases, in that order; junction bases with no gene match: 6. The CDR3 spans 14 residues. Per the germline V gene, CDR1 is MNHNS and CDR2 is SASEGT. CDR3 sequence: CASSSGQSNYGYTF. The CDR3 bases are TGTGCCAGCAGCTCGGGACAGAGCAACTATGGCTACACCTTC.

The gene calls are TRBV15 and TRBJ1-3, with 9 bases matching TRBD1. CDR1 and CDR2 (germline): LNHNV, YYDKDF (reference sequence). The CDR3 covers 18 residues. After removal of 5 bases from V and 0 bases from J, the junction contained 11 bases not matched to a gene. CDR3 nucleotides: TGTGCCACCAGCGATCAAGACAGGGGGTTTATCTCTGGAAACACCATATATTTT. Its translation: CATSDQDRGFISGNTIYF.

This chain connects TRBV2 to TRBJ1-3; TRBD1 is a possible D gene (5 bases). Trimming removed 6 bases from V and 0 bases from J, with 9 bases in between. Germline CDR1 reads SNHLY; CDR2 reads FYNNEI. CDR3 size: 14 residues. As DNA, the CDR3 is TGTGCCAGCAGGGAGACAGTCTCTGGAAACACCATATATTTT. Translating gives CASRETVSGNTIYF.

The V and J genes are TRBV7-8 and TRBJ2-1; D perhaps matches TRBD1 (6 bases). The CDR3 has 12 residues. Germline V gene lookup returns CDR1 SGHVS and CDR2 FQNEAQ. The V gene lost 5 bases and the J gene lost 9 bases, with 11 bases spanning the gap. The CDR3 loop reads CASSVRGGEQFF. The CDR3 DNA is TGTGCCAGCAGCGTCAGGGGTGGTGAGCAGTTCTTC.